The TCR beta chain under discussion was sequenced for a study of OX40 agonist ivuxolimab in advanced cancers. The CDR3 extends over 15 amino acids. The V and J ends lost 2 bases and 2 bases respectively, with 13 bases between them. CDR1 SGHVS and CDR2 FQNEAQ come from the germline V gene. The protocol was immunoSEQ multiplex PCR, while the TCRdb copy is restricted to in-frame clones and leaves out a portion. The table shows some 85,000 clones, with around 90% occurring only once. The chain employs TRBV7-8 and TRBJ2-7; D perhaps matches TRBD2 (5 bases). The material sequenced was CD4+ or CD8+ T cells sorted from blood, taken in a trial of the OX40 agonist ivuxolimab. The TCR comes from an adult with an advanced solid tumor such as melanoma, head and neck, liver or kidney cancer. The CDR3 DNA reads as TGTGCCAGCAGCTTATCTCGGCGGGCCCCCTACGAGCAGTACTTC. This translates into CASSLSRRAPYEQYF.